The 20 T cell receptor beta chains in this list originate from one sample, sequenced in a study of T cells in AML relapse after transplant. Amplification used RNA template and a modified RACE PCR instead of multiplex PCR. In TCRdb, the PCR reads were re-called with MiXCR into one record per CDR3 protein. The table records 1,000 or so distinct CDR3 sequences, under 20% of them present only once. Sequenced sample: bone marrow. These receptors were obtained from a human donor in good health.

At least ten counts were recorded for this clonotype. This sequence may be a read error, since a much larger clone differs from it by one base. The V and J genes are TRBV27 and TRBJ2-2; TRBD2 matches at 10 bases. CDR1 and CDR2 from the germline V gene are MNHEY and SMNVEV (reference sequence). CDR3 size: 16 residues. The junction had 2 bases not matched to a gene; V was cut back by 0 bases and J by 4 bases. CDR3 bases: TGTGCCAGCAGTTTATCCAGACTAGCGGGCACCGGGGAGCTGTTTTTT. Translation gives CASSLSRLAGTGELFF.

Sample share makes this clonotype large. The V call is TRBV7-9, the J call TRBJ1-1; D is perhaps TRBD1 (5 bases). Germline-derived CDR1 and CDR2 are SEHNR and FQNEAQ (reference sequence). The ends were cut back, 5 bases at V and 0 bases at J, with 10 bases in the middle. The CDR3 totals 14 residues. CDR3 region: CASSPGGMNTEAFF. As DNA, the CDR3 is TGTGCCAGCAGCCCGGGGGGAATGAACACTGAAGCTTTCTTT.

Regarding this clonotype: A junction end diverges from the germline sequence, so it may reflect a read error. The chain has TRBV5-6 and TRBJ2-2; D is tentatively TRBD1 or TRBD2 (5 bases each). This CDR3 spans 15 amino acids. The germline V gene has CDR1 SGHDT and CDR2 YYEEEE. The CDR3 reads CASSLKRGPAGEQFF. As DNA, the CDR3 is TGTGCCAGTAGCTTGAAACGGGGACCCGCCGGAGAGCAGTTTTTT.

This clonotype is large within its sample. The chain uses TRBV11-2 and TRBJ2-5, with a tentative D call TRBD2 (6 bases). The CDR3 sequence is 16 residues long. Germline CDR1 reads SGHAT; CDR2 reads FQNNGV. With 3 bases removed from V and 0 bases from J, the gap between germline ends came to 14 bases. CDR3 protein: CASSFWGEAYQETQYF. The CDR3 DNA is TGTGCCAGCAGCTTTTGGGGGGAGGCGTACCAAGAGACCCAGTACTTC.

This clonotype is judged medium-sized. CDR3 coding DNA: TGCAGTGCTAGAGATTTAGAGCGGGAGGTCTACGAGCAGTACTTC. Its translation: CSARDLEREVYEQYF. This chain joins TRBV20-1 and TRBJ2-7; 9 bases are a match to TRBD2. The CDR3 covers 15 residues. The junction had 6 bases not matched to a gene; V was cut back by 0 bases and J by 3 bases. Germline lookup yields CDR1 DFQATT and CDR2 SNEGSKA (reference sequence).

By share, this clonotype counts as medium-sized. V usage is TRBV7-9 and J usage is TRBJ2-5; the match to TRBD1 covers 7 bases. Germline CDR1 reads SEHNR; CDR2 reads FQNEAQ (reference sequence). V trimming: 1 base; J trimming: 3 bases; junction bases outside the gene matches: 5. This CDR3 is built from 15 residues. The CDR3 nucleotides read TGTGCCAGCAGCTTAGGAACAGGGGCGAAAGAGACCCAGTACTTC. This encodes CASSLGTGAKETQYF.

In this sample, this clonotype is medium-sized. The rearrangement uses TRBV28 and TRBJ1-2; D is ambiguous. CDR1 is MDHEN and CDR2 is SYDVKM in the germline V gene. The CDR3 runs 18 residues. V lost 1 base and J 0 bases, leaving 18 bases between the germline ends. The CDR3 here is CASSLSLLDGIANYGYTF. CDR3 bases: TGTGCCAGCAGTTTATCATTGTTGGACGGAATAGCTAACTATGGCTACACCTTC.

This clonotype is medium-sized (0.01 to 0.1%). The J gene is TRBJ1-4, the V gene TRBV5-5, with D unclear. The CDR3 covers 11 residues. V lost 4 bases, J lost 8 bases, and 6 bases lay in between. CDR1 is SGHKS and CDR2 is YYEKEE in the germline V gene (reference sequence). The CDR3 bases are TGTGCCAGCAGCCTTTCCGAAAAACTGTTTTTT. Its protein product is CASSLSEKLFF. The full variable domain, in which reference TRBV5-5 and TRBJ1-4 provide the parts outside the CDR3, is DAGVTQSPTHLIKTRGQQVTLRCSPISGHKSVSWYQQVLGQGPQFIFQYYEKEERGRGNFPDRFSARQFPNYSSELNVNALLLGDSALYLCASSLSEKLFFGSGTQLSVL.

This clonotype ranks as large. V gene TRBV18 combines with J gene TRBJ1-1, with D perhaps TRBD1 (6 bases). The V gene lost 3 bases and the J gene lost 10 bases, with 18 bases spanning the gap. The germline gives CDR1 KGHSH, CDR2 LQKENI. The CDR3 length is 14 residues. CDR3 loop: CASSPADRKNGAFF. The CDR3 coding sequence is TGTGCCAGCTCACCGGCTGACAGGAAGAATGGAGCTTTCTTT.

By frequency in the sample, this clonotype is medium-sized. The chain employs TRBV12-3 or TRBV12-4 and TRBJ1-5; D gene ambiguous. This CDR3 contains 16 residues. Trimming took 5 bases from V and 0 from J, leaving 14 bases between them. The CDR3 is CASSPGGGISNQPQHF. The CDR3 DNA sequence: TGTGCCAGCAGTCCGGGAGGAGGAATTAGCAATCAGCCCCAGCATTTT.

V usage is TRBV7-2 and J usage is TRBJ1-1; the match to TRBD1 covers 11 bases. The J segment lost 6 bases and the V segment lost 1 base, leaving 16 bases of the junction unmatched. Germline CDR1 reads SGHTA; CDR2 reads FQGNSA. This CDR3 has 19 residues. For the CDR3, the DNA is TGTGCCAGCAGCTTAGATCGCGGGTGGACAGGGGGCTTGAGCGCTGAAGCTTTCTTT. It specifies CASSLDRGWTGGLSAEAFF.

This clonotype is deemed medium-sized. The chain combines TRBV7-8 with TRBJ2-7; D could derive from TRBD1 or TRBD2 (5 bases each). Per germline, CDR1 SGHVS and CDR2 FQNEAQ. This CDR3 has 15 residues. Deletions cut 4 bases from V and 2 bases from J, with 15 bases between. The CDR3 nucleotides read TGTGCCAGCAGCTCCCCGGGACCCGGGACCTACGAGCAGTACTTC. This gives the protein CASSSPGPGTYEQYF.

This clonotype was detected many times. The chain uses TRBV28 and TRBJ2-7, with 9 bases aligning to TRBD2. V trimming: 1 base; J trimming: 6 bases; junction bases outside the gene matches: 4. Per germline, CDR1 MDHEN and CDR2 SYDVKM. This CDR3 has 14 residues. The CDR3 sequence: CASSLSLAGIEQYF. CDR3 in DNA: TGTGCCAGCAGTTTATCGCTAGCGGGAATCGAGCAGTACTTC.

This clonotype is classed as medium-sized. The rearrangement joins TRBV7-9 to TRBJ2-7; D might be TRBD2 (6 bases). V was clipped by 1 base and J by 0 bases, with 7 bases between them. The CDR3 contains 14 residues. The germline CDR1 and CDR2 sequences are SEHNR and FQNEAQ (reference sequence). The chain's CDR3 is CASSLEGGSYEQYF. The CDR3 DNA follows: TGTGCCAGCAGCTTAGAGGGAGGCTCCTACGAGCAGTACTTC.

Relative to its sample, this clonotype is medium-sized. The chain is built from TRBV18 and TRBJ2-7; no reliable D call. V lost 3 bases, J lost 3 bases, and 9 bases lay in between. Per the germline V gene, CDR1 is KGHSH and CDR2 is LQKENI. The CDR3 covers 13 residues. CDR3 in amino acids: CASSPGPGYEQYF. Here the CDR3 DNA reads TGTGCCAGCTCACCGGGCCCTGGCTACGAGCAGTACTTC.

Relative to its sample, this clonotype is medium-sized. V is TRBV5-1 and J is TRBJ2-3, with 13 bases fitting TRBD2. CDR1 is SGHRS, CDR2 YFSETQ, per germline. Losses at the gene ends were 5 bases for V and 5 bases for J; bases not matched to a gene: 8. This CDR3 has 16 residues. The CDR3 region is CASSPLAGGPGDTQYF. The DNA for the CDR3 is TGCGCCAGCAGTCCACTAGCGGGAGGGCCGGGAGATACGCAGTATTTT.

V is TRBV15 and J is TRBJ2-5; possibly TRBD1 for D (6 bases). The CDR3 runs to 14 residues. Germline loops: CDR1 LNHNV, CDR2 YYDKDF (reference sequence). Trimming cost V 5 bases and J 4 bases, with 14 bases left between them. CDR3 amino acids: CATSLPGAGETQYF. The CDR3 DNA reads as TGTGCCACCAGCTTGCCAGGGGCTGGAGAGACCCAGTACTTC.

By share, this clonotype counts as medium-sized (0.01 to 0.1%). V and J are TRBV28 and TRBJ2-1; 11 bases are a match to TRBD1. J was trimmed by 8 bases and V by 5 bases; bases with no gene match: 8. This CDR3 has 15 residues. The germline V gene encodes CDR1 MDHEN and CDR2 SYDVKM. The CDR3 region is CASSPGQGARDEQFF. CDR3 DNA sequence: TGTGCCAGCAGTCCTGGACAGGGGGCTCGGGATGAGCAGTTCTTC. Looking up the rest from reference TRBV28 and TRBJ2-1 gives the full variable domain: DVKVTQSSRYLVKRTGEKVFLECVQDMDHENMFWYRQDPGLGLRLIYFSYDVKMKEKGDIPEGYSVSREKKERFSLILESASTNQTSMYLCASSPGQGARDEQFFGPGTRLTVL.

By frequency in the sample, this clonotype is medium-sized (0.01 to 0.1%). For the CDR3, the DNA is TGTGCCAGCAGCTTAACTGGGACAGGGTTTTTCAATGAGCAGTTCTTC. It encodes CASSLTGTGFFNEQFF. V gene TRBV7-2 combines with J gene TRBJ2-1, with 9 bases matching TRBD1. The trim removed 2 bases at V and 6 bases at J, leaving 8 bases unmatched. The germline CDR1 and CDR2 sequences are SGHTA and FQGNSA. The length of the CDR3 is 16 residues. Filled out from reference TRBV7-2 and TRBJ2-1, the complete variable domain reads GAGVSQSPSNKVTEKGKDVELRCDPISGHTALYWYRQSLGQGLEFLIYFQGNSAPDKSGLPSDRFSAERTGGSVSTLTIQRTQQEDSAVYLCASSLTGTGFFNEQFFGPGTRLTVL.

A word on this clonotype: An end of the junction differs from the germline gene, which may be a read error. The chain combines TRBV7-3 with TRBJ2-5; D unclear. The CDR3 contains 16 residues. The germline V gene has CDR1 SGHTA and CDR2 FQGTGA. CDR3 sequence reads: CASSNSRRPGQGTQYF. The CDR3 DNA follows: TGTGCCAGCAGCAACTCCCGGCGTCCGGGCCAAGGGACCCAGTACTTC.